This section outlines one T cell receptor (beta chain) sequence together with its context. Its antigen is not identified. This sample is part of a study of T cell responses to AZD1222 COVID-19 vaccine. Study-level findings and limits: Every sample of the repertoires postdated the peak T cell response. A reported finding is that nearly half of spike-specific TCRs target unmutated variant regions. Clonal diversity was possibly underestimated, and the donors were mostly white British, with more females. Spike-wide coverage was observed for vaccine-associated CD4 TCRs, with dominant responses at 160-218 and 743-854.

Sequencing used immunoSEQ multiplex PCR; TCRdb keeps in-frame clones, though not all of them. The sample includes 90,000 to 110,000 clones, roughly 90% of them seen just once. V lost 4 bases and J lost 0, with 12 bases in between. Germline CDR1 and CDR2: LGHDT and YNNKEL (reference sequence). The CDR3 spans 15 residues. This clonotype originated in an adult in good health. The sequences come from peripheral blood, collected on day 0 of AZD1222 vaccination. The chain is built from TRBV3-1 (or the pseudogene TRBV3-2) and TRBJ1-1; D gene uncertain. CDR3 residues: CASSPRAGVNTEAFF. CDR3 sequence (DNA): TGTGCCAGCAGCCCAAGGGCAGGAGTGAACACTGAAGCTTTCTTT.